This TCR beta chain derives from a study of human T cells and chemical hapten exposure. Study findings and constraints: Significantly more large CDR3 similarity clusters were formed by expanded TCRs than by controls.

This clonotype has a handful of counts. Its antigen is still unknown. Specified time point: pre-sensitization, week 0. The treatment denotes: therapeutic diphenylcyclopropenone sensitization with weekly scalp DPC. Unfractionated whole blood yielded total RNA. As handled by the study authors: TCR counts had a median of 95,638 per sample and spanned roughly 23,224 to 690,600. TCRdb called the RACE reads again in MiXCR, with one record for every CDR3 protein. V and J calls and clone size were set by TCRdb, not the authors. The sample includes some 200,000 distinct CDR3 sequences, more than 25% of them seen just once. The receptor was isolated from a woman younger than 45 with alopecia areata. Some clones in this sample may be carry-over from other donors' samples. The sample here was whole blood, taken in connection with sensitization to the hapten diphenylcyclopropenone (DPC).

CDR3 nucleotide sequence: TGTGCCAGCAGGACTGGGGCAGCCCTAAACTATGGCTACACCTTC. Its protein is CASRTGAALNYGYTF. This chain links TRBV28 with TRBJ1-2; D is possibly TRBD1 (5 bases). The CDR3 has 15 residues. Germline CDR1 reads MDHEN; CDR2 reads SYDVKM. V was clipped by 6 bases and J by 2 bases, with 16 bases between them.